Following are 19 T cell receptor beta chains from one sample sequenced in a study of CD8+ T cells in alopecia areata. The sample's treatment: oral pan-JAK inhibitor, 5-10 mg twice daily. TCR sequencing used cDNA made by reverse transcription of extracted RNA. The repertoire was sequenced with immunoSEQ multiplex PCR; TCRdb's copy has only in-frame clones and lacks some. This table has roughly 220,000 clones, approximately 70% appearing once. The sequences come from CD4+ T cells sorted from blood, collected at week 44, from a patient treated with tofacitinib. These receptors were obtained from a human donor with alopecia areata.

V usage is TRBV6-6 and J usage is TRBJ1-5; the match to TRBD1 covers 7 bases. With 6 bases clipped from V and 4 bases from J, the junction kept 9 bases outside the gene matches. The CDR3 is 15 amino acids. Per germline, CDR1 MNHNY and CDR2 SVGAGI (reference sequence). The CDR3 is CASRQAGQQNQPQHF. Here the CDR3 DNA reads TGTGCCAGCAGGCAAGCGGGACAGCAAAATCAGCCCCAGCATTTT.

The chain employs TRBV5-1 and TRBJ2-3; D assignment may be TRBD1 or TRBD2 (5 bases each). Per the germline V gene, CDR1 is SGHRS and CDR2 is YFSETQ. The CDR3 spans 15 residues. The V end was cut by 1 base, the J end by 3 bases, with 12 bases between. The CDR3 reads CASSLRGTKTDTQYF. DNA of the CDR3: TGCGCCAGCAGCTTGCGAGGGACCAAAACAGATACGCAGTATTTT.

The chain links TRBV28 to TRBJ2-1, with 8 bases that match TRBD1. V shed 8 bases, J shed 4 bases, and the junction held 16 bases outside the gene matches. CDR3 length: 17 residues. Germline assignment: CDR1 MDHEN and CDR2 SYDVKM. The CDR3 sequence: CASSGQGRLIRYNEQFF. DNA for the CDR3: TGTGCCAGCTCCGGACAGGGCAGGTTAATTAGGTACAATGAGCAGTTCTTC.

The gene calls are TRBV5-6 and TRBJ2-7; 8 bases fit TRBD1. Germline V gene lookup returns CDR1 SGHDT and CDR2 YYEEEE. V shed 4 bases and J 3 bases; nucleotides not matched to a gene: 9. The CDR3 spans 15 residues. The CDR3 DNA reads as TGTGCCAGCAGCAGAAACGGACAGGGCGACTACGAGCAGTACTTC. Translation: CASSRNGQGDYEQYF.

This clone was seen more than once but under ten times. The rearrangement links TRBV5-1 to TRBJ2-1; 8 positions match TRBD2. The CDR3 covers 14 residues. V shed 3 bases and J 6 bases; nucleotides not matched to a gene: 5. Germline V gene lookup returns CDR1 SGHRS and CDR2 YFSETQ. DNA of the CDR3: TGCGCCAGCAGCTCAGGGACTAGGGGCAATGAGCAGTTCTTC. This translates into CASSSGTRGNEQFF.

CDR3 amino acids: CAWSATGGYTGELFF. CDR3 sequence (DNA): TGTGCCTGGAGCGCTACAGGGGGCTACACCGGGGAGCTGTTTTTT. The rearrangement links TRBV30 to TRBJ2-2, with 9 nucleotides matching TRBD1. The V gene end was trimmed by 3 bases and the J gene end by 3 bases; junction bases not matched to a gene: 5. The CDR3 is made up of 15 amino acids. The germline V gene encodes CDR1 GTSNPN and CDR2 SVGIG (reference sequence).

V gene TRBV6-1 combines with J gene TRBJ1-5, with D hard to call. Germline V lookup: CDR1 MNHNS, CDR2 SASEGT. Trimming removed 6 bases at V and 3 bases at J, with 12 bases between. The CDR3 totals 14 residues. The CDR3 region is CASRPVGLNQPQHF. CDR3 DNA sequence: TGTGCCAGCAGGCCGGTAGGGCTCAATCAGCCCCAGCATTTT.

This chain uses TRBV11-2 with TRBJ2-3; D tentatively fits TRBD1 or TRBD2 (5 bases each). Trimming pared 5 bases from V and 4 bases from J, leaving 16 bases between. Germline CDR1 SGHAT, CDR2 FQNNGV. The CDR3 covers 15 residues. The CDR3 nucleotides are TGTGCCAGCAGCCGTGGGACGGTGGGGGCAGATACGCAGTATTTT. It is translated as CASSRGTVGADTQYF.

V and J are TRBV29-1 and TRBJ1-1, with 8 bases fitting TRBD1. CDR1 SQVTM and CDR2 ANQGSEA come from the germline V gene. The CDR3 contains 11 residues. V shed 4 bases and J 10 bases; nucleotides not matched to a gene: 5. The CDR3 DNA sequence: TGCAGCGTTGCAGGGGGCGGGGGAGCTTTCTTT. It codes for CSVAGGGGAFF.

In this sample, this clone turned up once. The chain links TRBV30 to TRBJ1-1; D is possibly TRBD1 (5 bases). The CDR3 has 12 amino acids. Germline V gene lookup returns CDR1 GTSNPN and CDR2 SVGIG (reference sequence). Trimming removed 4 bases from V and 3 bases from J, with 9 bases in between. CDR3 sequence: CAWTGRDTEAFF. CDR3 coding DNA: TGTGCCTGGACAGGGCGGGACACTGAAGCTTTCTTT. Supplemented by reference TRBV30 and TRBJ1-1, the full variable domain reads SQTIHQWPATLVQPVGSPLSLECTVEGTSNPNLYWYRQAAGRGLQLLFYSVGIGQISSEVPQNLSASRPQDRQFILSSKKLLLSDSGFYLCAWTGRDTEAFFGQGTRLTVV.

The genes are TRBV7-2 and TRBJ1-2; D is undetermined. Germline-derived CDR1 and CDR2 are SGHTA and FQGNSA. The CDR3 is 13 amino acids. Trimming left V 3 bases short and J 4 bases short, with 9 bases between. This CDR3 is CASSLPRGYGYTF. The CDR3 DNA reads as TGTGCCAGCAGCTTGCCGCGGGGCTATGGCTACACCTTC.

This clone occurred a few times. This chain joins TRBV7-2 and TRBJ1-6; 12 bases agree with TRBD1. From germline, CDR1 is SGHTA and CDR2 FQGNSA. The CDR3 loop spans 15 amino acids. The J segment lost 9 bases and the V segment lost 5 bases, leaving 5 bases of the junction unmatched. The CDR3 sequence: CASSPGQGAFSPLHF. The CDR3 DNA reads as TGTGCCAGCAGCCCGGGACAGGGGGCTTTTTCACCCCTCCACTTT.

This clone was recorded a few times. The junction and the germline gene differ at one end; a read error may be behind it. The rearrangement joins TRBV10-2 to TRBJ2-1; TRBD1 or TRBD2 may be the D gene (6 bases each). This CDR3 is 16 amino acids long. From germline, CDR1 is WSHSY and CDR2 SAAADI. CDR3 nucleotide sequence: TGCGCCAGCAGTGAGACGGATCATCGGGGGCGCCTAGACCCAGTCTTC. This sequence encodes CASSETDHRGRLDPVF.

This clone was counted between two and nine times. The chain employs TRBV29-1 and TRBJ2-1; D might be TRBD1 or TRBD2, each matching 6 bases. The CDR3 totals 15 residues. CDR1 is SQVTM and CDR2 is ANQGSEA in the germline V gene. Trimming removed 3 bases at V and 0 bases at J, with 12 bases between. The CDR3 spells CSVEGGSLSYNEQFF. The CDR3 DNA reads TGCAGCGTTGAGGGGGGCTCCCTCTCCTACAATGAGCAGTTCTTC.

The chain recombines TRBV5-1 with TRBJ2-7; 7 bases match TRBD1. Per germline, CDR1 SGHRS and CDR2 YFSETQ. V shed 5 bases and J 1 base; nucleotides not matched to a gene: 6. CDR3 length equals 14 residues. The CDR3 spells CASRMGQPSYEQYF. The DNA for the CDR3 is TGCGCCAGCAGGATGGGACAGCCGTCCTACGAGCAGTACTTC.

The CDR3 region has the DNA TGTGCCAGCAGCCCTAGACTAGCGTCGGAGACCCAGTACTTC. Translated, it gives CASSPRLASETQYF. V gene TRBV7-2 combines with J gene TRBJ2-5; 8 positions agree with TRBD2. The junction had 7 bases not matched to a gene; V was cut back by 5 bases and J by 5 bases. Germline CDR1 is SGHTA and CDR2 is FQGNSA. The CDR3 length is 14 residues.

V usage is TRBV4-3 and J usage is TRBJ1-5; D not certain. Trimming took off 0 bases at V and 1 base at J, with 7 bases between the two ends. This CDR3 contains 15 residues. Germline V gives CDR1 LGHNA, CDR2 YSLEER. DNA for the CDR3: TGCGCCAGCAGCCAAGAGGCAGCGAGCAATCAGCCCCAGCATTTT. It encodes CASSQEAASNQPQHF.

This chain joins TRBV6-1 and TRBJ1-5; unclear D gene. The V gene lost 0 bases and the J gene lost 4 bases, with 10 bases spanning the gap. The V gene's germline CDR1 is MNHNS and CDR2 SASEGT. The CDR3 runs 15 residues. The CDR3 sequence is CASSEAYQINQPQHF. In DNA form, the CDR3 reads TGTGCCAGCAGTGAAGCGTATCAGATAAATCAGCCCCAGCATTTT.

V is TRBV30 and J is TRBJ2-7, with TRBD2 matching over 10 bases. J gave up 1 base and V 3 bases, and 3 bases lay outside the gene matches. This CDR3 has 14 residues. The V gene's germline CDR1 is GTSNPN and CDR2 SVGIG (reference sequence). The CDR3 protein is CAWRAGGRSYEQYF. DNA of the CDR3: TGTGCCTGGAGAGCGGGGGGGCGGTCCTACGAGCAGTACTTC.